The rows below give T cell receptor beta chains drawn from one sample of a study of CD8+CD57+ T cells in acquired aplastic anemia. From the reads, TCRdb called clonotypes with MiXCR, one entry per CDR3 protein. In the table there are 200,000 to 300,000 distinct CDR3 sequences, approximately 86% of which are singletons. Sequencing was performed on sorted CD4+, CD8+, or CD8+CD57+ T cells (not recorded which) from PBMCs. The receptors stem from a human donor with aplastic anemia. Both conserved end residues are part of each CDR3. D genes are given only for firm matches. Where a row states a size, it is once, few, many or the class of an expanded clone; other rows omit it.

cdr3_nt: TGTGCCACCAGCGGCCGTGGCCTAGCCTACGCCCAGTACTTC
cdr3_aa: CATSGRGLAYAQYF
d_call: -
clone_size: few
v_call: TRBV15
j_call: TRBJ2-5

cdr3_nt: TGTGCCACCAGTGGACTCCCGCCGTACAATGAGCAGTTCTTC
cdr3_aa: CATSGLPPYNEQFF
d_call: -
clone_size: -
v_call: TRBV24-1
j_call: TRBJ2-1

cdr3_nt: TGTGCCAGCAGCTTAGGTCGGACTGGGAACATTCAATCTTTCTTT
cdr3_aa: CASSLGRTGNIQSFF
d_call: -
clone_size: -
v_call: TRBV7-2
j_call: TRBJ1-1

cdr3_nt: TGTGCCACCAGTGATTTGGCAGGGAGCGAGCAGTACTTC
cdr3_aa: CATSDLAGSEQYF
d_call: -
clone_size: once
v_call: TRBV24-1
j_call: TRBJ2-7

cdr3_nt: TGTGCCAGCAGCTTAAAACTAGTTGAGACCCAGTACTTC
cdr3_aa: CASSLKLVETQYF
d_call: -
clone_size: -
v_call: TRBV11-1
j_call: TRBJ2-5

cdr3_nt: TGTGCCACCAGCGGCCGGGGCCCAGCCTGCGACGAGTACTTC
cdr3_aa: CATSGRGPACDEYF
d_call: -
clone_size: -
v_call: TRBV15
j_call: TRBJ2-7

cdr3_nt: TGTGCCAGCAGCGGGGGGGGGGAGGCGAACACTGAAGCTTTCTTT
cdr3_aa: CASSGGGEANTEAFF
d_call: -
clone_size: -
v_call: TRBV9
j_call: TRBJ1-1

cdr3_nt: TGTGCCAGCGGAGGGGCGGGGGACAATCAGTTC
cdr3_aa: CASGGAGDNQF
d_call: -
clone_size: -
v_call: TRBV9
j_call: TRBJ2-1

cdr3_nt: TGTGCCAGCAGCTTACTCGGGACAAGCCATACCTTC
cdr3_aa: CASSLLGTSHTF
d_call: -
clone_size: -
v_call: TRBV5-5
j_call: TRBJ2-5

cdr3_nt: TGTGCCAGCAGCCCCACAGGGGCCGTGACTGAAGCTTTCTTT
cdr3_aa: CASSPTGAVTEAFF
d_call: TRBD1
clone_size: -
v_call: TRBV7-9
j_call: TRBJ1-1

cdr3_nt: TGCGCCAGCAGCTTGGTTTCAGGGTCGGACAATGGCTACACCTTC
cdr3_aa: CASSLVSGSDNGYTF
d_call: -
clone_size: -
v_call: TRBV5-1
j_call: TRBJ1-2

cdr3_nt: TGTGCCAGCGGTGATGCTGGGATCCATCAGCAGTTCTTC
cdr3_aa: CASGDAGIHQQFF
d_call: -
clone_size: -
v_call: TRBV9
j_call: TRBJ2-1

cdr3_nt: TGTGCCAGCAGCTTGACTAGCGGGAGCGGCAATGCGCAGTTCTTC
cdr3_aa: CASSLTSGSGNAQFF
d_call: TRBD2
clone_size: -
v_call: TRBV9
j_call: TRBJ2-1

cdr3_nt: TGTGCCAGCAGCTTAGGGACTAGTGGAAATGCGCAGTATTTT
cdr3_aa: CASSLGTSGNAQYF
d_call: TRBD2
clone_size: -
v_call: TRBV9
j_call: TRBJ2-3

cdr3_nt: TGTGCCAGCAGCTTGGCGAGGGACGACCTCGTATATGGCTACACCTTC
cdr3_aa: CASSLARDDLVYGYTF
d_call: -
clone_size: -
v_call: TRBV7-9
j_call: TRBJ1-2

cdr3_nt: TGTGCCAGCAGCTTAGCCAACGGGACAAAAGACACGTACTTC
cdr3_aa: CASSLANGTKDTYF
d_call: -
clone_size: -
v_call: TRBV7-6
j_call: TRBJ2-5

cdr3_nt: TGTGCCAGCAGTGATGGTCCTAGGGAGACCCAGTACTTC
cdr3_aa: CASSDGPRETQYF
d_call: -
clone_size: -
v_call: TRBV2
j_call: TRBJ2-5

cdr3_nt: TGTGCCAGCAGCCGTACAGGTGAGCAGTTCTTC
cdr3_aa: CASSRTGEQFF
d_call: -
clone_size: -
v_call: TRBV11-3
j_call: TRBJ2-1

cdr3_nt: TGTGCCATCAGTGAGTCGGACGCACCTAACTATGGCTACACCTTC
cdr3_aa: CAISESDAPNYGYTF
d_call: -
clone_size: few
v_call: TRBV10-3
j_call: TRBJ1-2

cdr3_nt: TGTGCCAGCAGTTACGGCACCGGGGAGCTGTTTTTT
cdr3_aa: CASSYGTGELFF
d_call: -
clone_size: many
v_call: TRBV6-2/TRBV6-3
j_call: TRBJ2-2

cdr3_nt: TGTGCCAGCAGCTTAGCGCGGACAGGCAACACTGAGTCTTTCTTT
cdr3_aa: CASSLARTGNTESFF
d_call: TRBD1
clone_size: -
v_call: TRBV7-2
j_call: TRBJ1-1

cdr3_nt: TGTGCCAGCAGCTTGGACAGGGTTGGAAACACCATATATTTT
cdr3_aa: CASSLDRVGNTIYF
d_call: TRBD1
clone_size: -
v_call: TRBV9
j_call: TRBJ1-3

cdr3_nt: TGTGCCACCACCAGCACCGTCCAGAAAGATACGCAGTATTTT
cdr3_aa: CATTSTVQKDTQYF
d_call: -
clone_size: -
v_call: TRBV15
j_call: TRBJ2-3

cdr3_nt: TGTGCCGGCAGCTCGGCCAGAAAGAATTCGCCCCTCCACTTT
cdr3_aa: CAGSSARKNSPLHF
d_call: -
clone_size: once
v_call: TRBV7-9
j_call: TRBJ1-6

cdr3_nt: TGTGCCAGCAGCTTGGGTGAAGAGTCACACTATTTCTACACCTTC
cdr3_aa: CASSLGEESHYFYTF
d_call: -
clone_size: -
v_call: TRBV7-3
j_call: TRBJ1-2

cdr3_nt: TGCGCCAGCAGCCAAGAGGGAAGGCAAGAGAAGCAGTACTTC
cdr3_aa: CASSQEGRQEKQYF
d_call: -
clone_size: -
v_call: TRBV7-2
j_call: TRBJ2-7

cdr3_nt: TGTGCCAGCAGCTTAGCGGGCTGGGCCGATGAGCAGTACTTC
cdr3_aa: CASSLAGWADEQYF
d_call: -
clone_size: -
v_call: TRBV7-8
j_call: TRBJ2-7

cdr3_nt: TGCGCCAGCAGCGCCGGGACAGCGAACACCGGGGAGCTGTTTTTT
cdr3_aa: CASSAGTANTGELFF
d_call: TRBD1
clone_size: -
v_call: TRBV5-1
j_call: TRBJ2-2

cdr3_nt: TGTGCCATCAGTGAAAGGGGGGGTGCAAACACTGAAGCTTTCTTT
cdr3_aa: CAISERGGANTEAFF
d_call: -
clone_size: -
v_call: TRBV10-3
j_call: TRBJ1-1

cdr3_nt: TGTGCCACCAGACGGGCCCGTGGAGAGACCCAGTACTTC
cdr3_aa: CATRRARGETQYF
d_call: -
clone_size: few
v_call: TRBV24-1
j_call: TRBJ2-5

cdr3_nt: TGTGCCAGCAGCTCAGACAGGAGCAATTCACCCCTCCACCATTTT
cdr3_aa: CASSSDRSNSPLHHF
d_call: -
clone_size: -
v_call: TRBV7-6
j_call: TRBJ1-5

cdr3_nt: TGTGCCAGCAGCGTATCGCCCGGGACTGTTGGTGGCTACACCTTC
cdr3_aa: CASSVSPGTVGGYTF
d_call: -
clone_size: -
v_call: TRBV9
j_call: TRBJ1-2

cdr3_nt: TGTGCCAGCAGCTATGAAAGAAGCGGGGGGAAAAATGAGCAGTTCTTC
cdr3_aa: CASSYERSGGKNEQFF
d_call: TRBD2
clone_size: -
v_call: TRBV7-9
j_call: TRBJ2-1

cdr3_nt: TGTGCCAGCAGCGTAGGGGACGGGAGAAAACAGACCCAATACTTC
cdr3_aa: CASSVGDGRKQTQYF
d_call: -
clone_size: -
v_call: TRBV9
j_call: TRBJ2-5

cdr3_nt: TGTGCCAGCAGCTTGAGTAGCGAGGATAATACGCAGTATTTT
cdr3_aa: CASSLSSEDNTQYF
d_call: -
clone_size: -
v_call: TRBV5-1
j_call: TRBJ2-3

cdr3_nt: TGCGCCAGCGCGTCGGACAGGGAAGAGACCCAGTACTTC
cdr3_aa: CASASDREETQYF
d_call: TRBD1
clone_size: once
v_call: TRBV5-1
j_call: TRBJ2-5

cdr3_nt: TGTGCCAGCAGCTTAAATCTGGCAAGTGAAGCTTTCTTT
cdr3_aa: CASSLNLASEAFF
d_call: -
clone_size: -
v_call: TRBV11-1
j_call: TRBJ1-1

cdr3_nt: TGTGCCAGCAGCGTTGAAAGAACGAGGGGGAGCGATGAGCAGTTCTTC
cdr3_aa: CASSVERTRGSDEQFF
d_call: -
clone_size: -
v_call: TRBV11-3
j_call: TRBJ2-1

cdr3_nt: TGTGCCAGCAGGCACCCCGGCACAGCGCCGCAGTTTTTT
cdr3_aa: CASRHPGTAPQFF
d_call: -
clone_size: -
v_call: TRBV9
j_call: TRBJ2-3

cdr3_nt: TGTGCCAGCAGTGCCCGACACCACACAGACACGCAGTACTTC
cdr3_aa: CASSARHHTDTQYF
d_call: -
clone_size: -
v_call: TRBV25-1
j_call: TRBJ2-7